This T cell receptor beta chain emerged from a study of T-cell reconstitution after alpha-beta-depleted transplantation in children listed by TCRdb under 2016. Concerning the study at large: The study quantitatively tracked T-cell immune reconstitution after TCRalphabeta/CD19-depleted allogeneic hematopoietic cell transplantation in children using TCR repertoire profiling.

Libraries were prepared through PCR. These reads were obtained on an Illumina HiSeq 2500. TCR library preparation used molecular barcoding, with unique molecular identifiers applied to normalize quantification of the TCRbeta repertoire. Using fastp trimming at Q25 and MiXCR clonotype assembly, TCRdb reanalyzed the public sequencing data and kept in-frame beta chains. Entries that share a CDR3 protein sequence are merged under the most common genes and DNA. In this sample the table shows about 200,000 distinct CDR3 sequences, roughly 7.1% of which occur a single time. Around 5% of the sample is in the top ten clones. Taken with the paper, the label for treatment or condition translates to: allogeneic hematopoietic cell transplantation with graft depleted of TCRalphabeta T cells and CD19 B cells. Transplant recipients were children who received TCRalphabeta/CD19-depleted allogeneic hematopoietic cell grafts.

Spanning cysteine to phenylalanine, the CDR3 consists of 14 amino acids. The retained sequence is limited to the CDR3, 42 bases, with the frame set at the first base. The junction carries 12 bases between V and J, which are trimmed by 5 bases and 4 bases respectively. In the germline V gene, CDR1 corresponds to SGHTA and CDR2 to FQGNSA. Of note for this clonotype: The specificity of this receptor is unknown. No qualities accompany the bases; no much larger clone lies one base away.

Beyond this particular receptor, the publication reports: The apparently early alphabetaT-cell count recovery about two months after transplant was reportedly dependent on only several hundred rapidly expanded clones derived from non-depleted graft cells. Over subsequent months, a decline in hyperexpanded clone frequencies was noted, and after one year, T-cell counts and TCRbeta diversity were mostly ascribed to newly produced T cells. The high TCRbeta diversity at day 60 in some patients was ascribed to recipient T cells and intrathymic progenitors that had survived conditioning.

The starting material was PBMCs, obtained before TCRalphabeta/CD19-depleted stem cell transplant. The chain is encoded by TRBV7-2 joined to TRBJ2-1, with a tentative D call of TRBD1 or TRBD2, each matching 5 bases. This receptor was identified in a boy aged 2-9 years with acute lymphoblastic leukemia, due to receive a stem cell transplant. The DNA sequence is as follows: TGTGCCAGCAGCGCCCGAGGGGAATACAATGAGCAGTTCTTC. It specifies CASSARGEYNEQFF.